This is a list of T cell receptor beta chains from one sample in a study of tumor T cells in aggressive B-cell lymphoma. Sequencing used immunoSEQ multiplex PCR; TCRdb keeps in-frame clones, though not all of them. The sample lists about 4,500 clones; roughly 90% were seen once. Sample: tumor tissue. These receptors all stem from an adult with diffuse large B cell lymphoma. Each CDR3 is given with its conserved first and last residue. A D gene is named only where the DNA matches it firmly. Only part of the rows carry a size: once, few, many, or a class if the clone is expanded.

v_gene	j_gene	d_gene	abundance	CDR3nt	CDR3aa
TRBV7-6	TRBJ2-7	TRBD1	.	TGTGCCAGCAGCCCGAATACCGGGACAGGGGACAACGAGCAGTACTTC	CASSPNTGTGDNEQYF
TRBV4-2	TRBJ1-1	.	.	TGTGCCAGCAGCCAAGACGGGGGACACACTGAAGCTTTCTTT	CASSQDGGHTEAFF
TRBV6-1	TRBJ2-5	.	.	TGTGCCAGCAGTGAATACGAGGAGACCCAGTACTTC	CASSEYEETQYF
TRBV25-1	TRBJ2-7	.	.	TGTGCCAGCAGTGGGGGCGGACGGGCCGAGCAGTACTTC	CASSGGGRAEQYF
TRBV2	TRBJ2-2	TRBD2	.	TGTGCCAGCAGGTCAGGACTAGCGGGGGCCCCCGGGGAGCTGTTTTTT	CASRSGLAGAPGELFF
TRBV4-2	TRBJ1-5	.	.	TGTGCCAGCAGCCAAGATGGCCAGGGTAACCAGCCCCAGCATTTT	CASSQDGQGNQPQHF
TRBV7-8	TRBJ1-1	.	few	TGTGCCAGCAGCTCTTTAGGGGGCACTGAAGCTTTCTTT	CASSSLGGTEAFF
TRBV19	TRBJ1-6	.	.	TGTGCCAGTAGTCTCGGACAGAGGATCTCCTATAATTCACCCCTCCACTTT	CASSLGQRISYNSPLHF
TRBV15	TRBJ2-3	TRBD2	.	TGTGCCACCAGCAGAGGGGACTACACAGATACGCAGTATTTT	CATSRGDYTDTQYF
TRBV2	TRBJ2-5	TRBD2	.	TGTGCCAGCAAACTAGCGTGGGAGACCCAGTACTTC	CASKLAWETQYF
TRBV4-3	TRBJ1-4	TRBD1	.	TGCGCCAGCAGCCAAGATTGGGACAGGGCGACTGAAAAACTGTTTTTT	CASSQDWDRATEKLFF
TRBV20-1	TRBJ1-1	TRBD1	once	TGCAGTGCTCAAGCGACAGGGAAAGCTTTCTTT	CSAQATGKAFF
TRBV6-1	TRBJ1-1	TRBD1	.	TGTGCCAGCAGCTTGGACAGGGACACTGAAGCTTTCTTT	CASSLDRDTEAFF
TRBV11-3	TRBJ2-1	.	.	TGTGCCAGCAGCTTGAGCGCAAGCTCCTACAATGAGCAGTTCTTC	CASSLSASSYNEQFF
TRBV30	TRBJ2-4	.	.	TGTGCCTGGAGGGAAGGAGGAAACATTCAGTACTTC	CAWREGGNIQYF
TRBV18	TRBJ2-2	.	.	TGTGCCAGCTCACCGCCCGGGACTCGCTTCGGTACCGGGGAGCTGTTTTTT	CASSPPGTRFGTGELFF
TRBV30	TRBJ2-7	.	.	TGTGCCTGGATGATAAGCGGTTACTACGAGCAGTACTTC	CAWMISGYYEQYF
TRBV7-9	TRBJ1-1	TRBD1	.	TGTGCCAGCAGCTTAGAACGACAGGGGGCTGAAGCTTTCTTT	CASSLERQGAEAFF
TRBV4-2	TRBJ2-1	.	.	TGTGCCAGCAGCCAAGAACGAGGGGGTAGCGATGAGCAGTTCTTC	CASSQERGGSDEQFF
TRBV6-5	TRBJ1-3	.	.	TGTGCCAGCGGGTCGACAGAGACTGGAAACACCATATATTTT	CASGSTETGNTIYF
TRBV15	TRBJ1-4	TRBD1	.	TGTGCCACAAGAGACAGGGGGAATGAAAAACTGTTTTTT	CATRDRGNEKLFF
TRBV19	TRBJ2-1	TRBD2	.	TGTGCCAGTAGTATACTAGCGGGGAGCACCCTTGAGCAGTTCTTC	CASSILAGSTLEQFF
TRBV30	TRBJ2-4	.	.	TGTGCCTCTACATCTCAGGGAGCCAAAAACATTCAGTACTTC	CASTSQGAKNIQYF
TRBV4-3	TRBJ2-7	TRBD2	.	TGCGCCAGCAGCCAGGCAACCGGGACTACTAACTACGAGCAGTACTTC	CASSQATGTTNYEQYF
TRBV27	TRBJ2-7	TRBD2	few	TGTGCCAGCAGACTAGCGGGGGGGCCATCCTACGAGCAGTACTTC	CASRLAGGPSYEQYF
TRBV7-3	TRBJ2-5	TRBD2	.	TGTGCCAGCAGCCTCGGGACTAGCGGGGGTGAGACCCAGTACTTC	CASSLGTSGGETQYF
TRBV7-9	TRBJ2-2	.	.	TGTGCCAGCACAAGCCCGCGGACAGTGGCCGGGGAGCTGTTTTTT	CASTSPRTVAGELFF
TRBV7-8	TRBJ2-7	.	once	TGTGCCAGCAGCTTAGCGCGGGGAGACCTCTACGAGCAGTACTTC	CASSLARGDLYEQYF
TRBV6-1	TRBJ2-1	.	.	TGTGCCAGCAAAGAGCTTTTCGGTGAGCAGTTCTTC	CASKELFGEQFF
TRBV28	TRBJ2-2	TRBD1	.	TGTGCCAGCAGTTTGGACAGGGTTAACACCGGGGAGCTGTTTTTT	CASSLDRVNTGELFF
TRBV18	TRBJ1-1	.	.	TGTGCCAGCTCACCATCGCAGGTGAACACTGAAGCTTTCTTT	CASSPSQVNTEAFF
TRBV29-1	TRBJ1-2	.	.	TGCAGCGTTGAAGCGGCGGTAGATGGCTACACCTTC	CSVEAAVDGYTF
TRBV18	TRBJ1-4	TRBD1	.	TGTGCCAGCTCACCACCCGACAGGGCCTCGAGCGAAAAACTGTTTTTT	CASSPPDRASSEKLFF
TRBV7-9	TRBJ1-4	.	.	TGTGCTAGCAGCTTAGGTGCGGGTTCCGCGTATCATGAAAAACTGTTTTTT	CASSLGAGSAYHEKLFF
TRBV19	TRBJ2-7	TRBD2	.	TGTGCCAGTAGTATCCTAGCGGGGGGTTCCTACGAGCAGTACTTC	CASSILAGGSYEQYF
TRBV7-2	TRBJ1-2	.	.	TGTGCCAGCAGCTTAGCCCCTTCGGAGGGCTACACCTTC	CASSLAPSEGYTF
TRBV19	TRBJ1-5	.	once	TGTGCCAGCAAACAGGGCTGGAAAAGCAATCAGCCCCAGCATTTT	CASKQGWKSNQPQHF
TRBV2	TRBJ2-1	TRBD2	.	TGTGCCAGCAGTGAACGACTAGCGGGGGGAAATGAGCAGTTCTTC	CASSERLAGGNEQFF
TRBV5-4	TRBJ1-3	.	.	TGTGCCAGCAGCTTAGACGGCGGACACCCTGGAAACACCATATATTTT	CASSLDGGHPGNTIYF
TRBV27	TRBJ2-3	.	few	TGTGCCAGCAGTTTATCGCGGCAGAGCACAGATACGCAGTATTTT	CASSLSRQSTDTQYF
TRBV5-8	TRBJ1-6	TRBD1	.	TGTGCCAGCGGGGACAGGTTTAATTCACCCCTCCACTTT	CASGDRFNSPLHF
TRBV5-1	TRBJ1-1	TRBD1	once	TGCGCCAGCAGCTTGAGAGGACAGGGAGTAGGCACTGAAGCTTTCTTT	CASSLRGQGVGTEAFF
TRBV30	TRBJ1-6	.	once	TGTGCCTGGAGTTTGGCCGGGATGAGGTATTCACCCCTCCACTTT	CAWSLAGMRYSPLHF
TRBV2	TRBJ1-2	TRBD1	.	TGTGCCAGCAGTGAGACAGGGAGAGGCTATGGCTACACCTTC	CASSETGRGYGYTF
TRBV2	TRBJ2-7	TRBD2	.	TGTGCCAGCAGTCCGCTAGCGGGAGATTACGAGCAGTACTTC	CASSPLAGDYEQYF
TRBV6-5	TRBJ1-1	TRBD1	once	TGTGCCAGCAGTTACCGTGGACAGGGGCTTGAAGCTTTCTTT	CASSYRGQGLEAFF
TRBV28	TRBJ2-1	TRBD1	.	TGTGCCAGCAGACTAGGCAGGGGACAGACAAACTACAATGAGCAGTTCTTC	CASRLGRGQTNYNEQFF
TRBV27	TRBJ1-4	TRBD1	.	TGTGCCAGCAGTAAGACAGGGGGCTATGAAAAACTGTTTTTT	CASSKTGGYEKLFF
TRBV19	TRBJ2-5	TRBD1	.	TGTGCCAGCTCGACAGGGAGTGAGACCCAGTACTTC	CASSTGSETQYF
TRBV7-9	TRBJ1-6	.	.	TGTGCCAGCAGCCCCGGGGGGCCATCCGGGACCCTCCACTTT	CASSPGGPSGTLHF
TRBV9	TRBJ1-1	TRBD1	few	TGTGCCAGCAGCGTGACAGGGGGATTGAAACCGGAAGCTTTCTTT	CASSVTGGLKPEAFF